The T cell receptor (beta chain) described here comes from a study of blood T cells in healthy people across ages. On the study more broadly: The capture of about one barcoded beta molecule per two T cells was achieved by template switching. Study-level findings and limits: More naive CD4+ cells and higher diversity were found in long-lived than in aged donors. When one million T cells were used, diversity estimates were thought to be underestimates.

Through a sample-barcoded 5' primer and a J-beta primer mix, a second PCR was run for roughly 6 to 12 cycles. Every cDNA was tagged by a template-switch adaptor with 12 random nucleotides. From the 5' RACE reads, TCRdb called clonotypes with MiXCR, one entry per CDR3 protein. The profile shows 600,000 or so distinct CDR3 sequences, approximately 21% of them singletons. As to this clonotype: Its antigen is still unknown.

Sequenced sample: blood. The TCR originated in a man aged 70 or older in good health.

CDR3 in amino acids: CASSHRKGIQYF. The CDR3 coding sequence is TGTGCCAGCAGCCACCGAAAAGGGATTCAGTACTTC. The chain uses TRBV3-1 and TRBJ2-4; D not resolved. Germline V gene sequence: CDR1 LGHDT, CDR2 YNNKEL (reference sequence). V was shortened by 3 bases and J by 10 bases, with 10 bases between the two germline ends. The CDR3 runs 12 residues.